This entry lists 13 T cell receptor beta chains sequenced from one sample in a study of blood T cell repertoires in COVID-19. TCRdb's table, derived via immunoSEQ multiplex PCR, lists solely in-frame clones and lacks some. The repertoire holds a few hundred thousand clones, approximately 85% seen once, with less than 6% in the top ten. The sample consisted of peripheral blood. The receptors originated from a woman aged 70-85 years with COVID-19, enrolled during active disease.

V gene TRBV10-1 combines with J gene TRBJ1-6; the D gene is possibly TRBD1 (6 bases). V was trimmed by 6 bases and J by 6 bases, leaving 24 bases between them. The germline gives CDR1 WNHNN, CDR2 SYGVQD (reference sequence). This CDR3 region has 18 residues. The CDR3 DNA reads TGCGCCAGCAGCTCGAATAAGATCCGGGACATGTGTAATTCACCCCTCCACTTT. As protein: CASSSNKIRDMCNSPLHF.

Notes on this clone: The identical CDR3 is also encoded by other nucleotide sequences in the sample. The rearrangement joins TRBV18 to TRBJ2-7; maybe TRBD1 (5 bases). CDR1 is KGHSH, CDR2 LQKENI, per germline. Trimming took 2 bases from V and 2 from J, leaving 10 bases between them. This CDR3 region has 14 residues. CDR3 sequence reads: CASSPEAGPYEQYF. The CDR3 DNA is TGTGCCAGCTCACCAGAGGCAGGGCCCTACGAGCAGTACTTC.

This chain links TRBV7-2 with TRBJ2-3, with D tentatively TRBD2 (6 bases). V lost 5 bases to trimming and J lost 4 bases, with 10 bases between them. The CDR3 is 13 residues long. Per the germline V gene, CDR1 is SGHTA and CDR2 is FQGNSA. CDR3 sequence (DNA): TGTGCCAGCAGCCGTCGGGAGCCAGATACGCAGTATTTT. Amino acid sequence: CASSRREPDTQYF.

The rearrangement uses TRBV5-1 and TRBJ1-3, with D possibly being TRBD1 (6 bases). The CDR3 has 15 residues. CDR1 is SGHRS, CDR2 YFSETQ, per germline. Trimming took off 1 base at V and 4 bases at J, with 12 bases between the two ends. The CDR3 is CASSLTAGVGNTIYF. The CDR3 nucleotides read TGCGCCAGCAGCTTGACGGCAGGGGTCGGAAACACCATATATTTT.

This chain joins TRBV7-2 and TRBJ2-1; 9 nucleotides align to TRBD2. The CDR3 extends over 15 amino acids. CDR1 is SGHTA, CDR2 FQGNSA, per germline. Losses at the gene ends were 2 bases for V and 9 bases for J; bases not matched to a gene: 8. CDR3: CASSLWGSGSSEQFF. Here the CDR3 DNA reads TGTGCCAGCAGCTTATGGGGTAGCGGGAGTAGTGAGCAGTTCTTC.

The chain joins TRBV29-1 to TRBJ2-5; tentatively, D is TRBD1 (5 bases). The CDR3 totals 13 residues. Per the germline V gene, CDR1 is SQVTM and CDR2 is ANQGSEA. Trimming left V 1 base short and J 4 bases short, with 10 bases between. The CDR3: CSVEVGAGETQYF. Here the CDR3 DNA reads TGCAGCGTTGAAGTTGGGGCTGGAGAGACCCAGTACTTC.

The table lists this clone with a count of one. CDR3 DNA sequence: TGTGCCTGGACAATTGACAGGGGGACCTATGGCTACACCTTC. The encoded protein is CAWTIDRGTYGYTF. This chain links TRBV30 with TRBJ1-2; 9 nucleotides match TRBD1. The J segment lost 4 bases and the V segment lost 4 bases, leaving 7 bases of the junction unmatched. Germline V gene sequence: CDR1 GTSNPN, CDR2 SVGIG (reference sequence). This CDR3 is 14 amino acids long.

V usage is TRBV30 and J usage is TRBJ2-2; the match to TRBD2 covers 8 bases. CDR1 is GTSNPN, CDR2 SVGIG, per germline (reference sequence). Trimming removed 3 bases from V and 0 bases from J; junction bases left unmatched: 6. The CDR3 is 16 amino acids. The DNA for the CDR3 is TGTGCCTGGAGCATCCAGACTAGCGCGAACACCGGGGAGCTGTTTTTT. This codes for CAWSIQTSANTGELFF.

The rearrangement links TRBV9 to TRBJ2-1; weak D call: TRBD2 (6 bases). The CDR3 has 14 residues. CDR1 SGDLS and CDR2 YYNGEE come from the germline V gene. V lost 4 bases to trimming and J lost 7 bases, with 15 bases between them. The CDR3 region is CASSSSGGRNEQFF. The CDR3 bases are TGTGCCAGCAGCTCCTCCGGGGGACGGAATGAGCAGTTCTTC.

The chain joins TRBV6-4 to TRBJ2-2; maybe TRBD1 (5 bases). Germline assignment: CDR1 MRHNA and CDR2 SNTAGT. The CDR3 runs 15 residues. V gave up 3 bases and J gave up 2 bases, with 10 bases separating them. The CDR3 protein is CASSEGQGNTGELFF. The CDR3 region has the DNA TGTGCCAGCAGTGAAGGGCAGGGAAACACCGGGGAGCTGTTTTTT.

This rearrangement joins TRBV5-1 to TRBJ2-1; 7 bases line up with TRBD1. V lost 2 bases, J lost 4 bases, and 9 bases stayed unmatched. This CDR3 is built from 16 residues. CDR1 and CDR2 from the germline V gene are SGHRS and YFSETQ. The CDR3 reads CASSFRTGTEYNEQFF. CDR3 in DNA: TGCGCCAGCAGCTTCCGTACCGGGACAGAATACAATGAGCAGTTCTTC. Based on the CDR3 plus reference TRBV5-1 and TRBJ2-1, the full variable domain is KAGVTQTPRYLIKTRGQQVTLSCSPISGHRSVSWYQQTPGQGLQFLFEYFSETQRNKGNFPGRFSGRQFSNSRSEMNVSTLELGDSALYLCASSFRTGTEYNEQFFGPGTRLTVL.

The rearrangement uses TRBV18 and TRBJ2-6, with 10 bases aligning to TRBD1. The CDR3 totals 20 residues. Trimming removed 4 bases from V and 0 bases from J; junction bases left unmatched: 12. Germline CDR1 KGHSH, CDR2 LQKENI. The CDR3 protein is CASSRRGTGDSNSGANVLTF. CDR3 DNA sequence: TGTGCCAGCTCACGCCGCGGGACAGGGGATTCCAACTCTGGGGCCAACGTCCTGACTTTC.

The chain combines TRBV28 with TRBJ1-2; maybe TRBD1 (5 bases). The CDR3 is made up of 15 amino acids. V was pared by 3 bases and J by 7 bases, with 18 bases between. Germline V CDR1 and CDR2: MDHEN, SYDVKM. The CDR3, as DNA: TGTGCCAGCAGTTTGGGATACCAGGGTTTGGGTGGCTACACCTTC. Translated, it gives CASSLGYQGLGGYTF.